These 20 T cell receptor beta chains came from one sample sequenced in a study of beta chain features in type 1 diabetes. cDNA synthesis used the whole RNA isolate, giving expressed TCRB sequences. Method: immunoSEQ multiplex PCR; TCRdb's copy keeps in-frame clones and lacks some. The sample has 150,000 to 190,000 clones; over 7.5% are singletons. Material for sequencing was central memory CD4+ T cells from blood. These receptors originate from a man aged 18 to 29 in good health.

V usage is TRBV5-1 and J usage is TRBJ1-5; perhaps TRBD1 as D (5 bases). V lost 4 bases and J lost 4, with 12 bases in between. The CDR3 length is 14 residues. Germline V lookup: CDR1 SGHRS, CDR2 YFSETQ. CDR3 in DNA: TGCGCCAGCAGCACCGGGACTCAAAATCAGCCCCAGCATTTT. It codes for CASSTGTQNQPQHF.

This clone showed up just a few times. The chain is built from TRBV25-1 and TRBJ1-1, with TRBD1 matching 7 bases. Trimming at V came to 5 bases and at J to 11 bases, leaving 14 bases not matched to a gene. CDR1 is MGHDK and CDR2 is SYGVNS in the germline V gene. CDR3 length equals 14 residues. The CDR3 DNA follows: TGTGCCAGCAGTTTCAAGACAGGGTCAGCACCCGCTTTCTTT. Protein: CASSFKTGSAPAFF. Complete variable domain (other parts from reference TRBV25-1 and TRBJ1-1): EADIYQTPRYLVIGTGKKITLECSQTMGHDKMYWYQQDPGMELHLIHYSYGVNSTEKGDLSSESTVSRIRTEHFPLTLESARPSHTSQYLCASSFKTGSAPAFFGQGTRLTVV.

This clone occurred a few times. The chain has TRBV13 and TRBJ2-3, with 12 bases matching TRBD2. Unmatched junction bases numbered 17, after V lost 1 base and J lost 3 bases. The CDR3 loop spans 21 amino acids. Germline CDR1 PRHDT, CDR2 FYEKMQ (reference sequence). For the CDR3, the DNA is TGTGCCAGCAGCTTAGACCCCCTCTCTAGCGGGGGGGCCGTACGGACAGATACGCAGTATTTT. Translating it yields CASSLDPLSSGGAVRTDTQYF.

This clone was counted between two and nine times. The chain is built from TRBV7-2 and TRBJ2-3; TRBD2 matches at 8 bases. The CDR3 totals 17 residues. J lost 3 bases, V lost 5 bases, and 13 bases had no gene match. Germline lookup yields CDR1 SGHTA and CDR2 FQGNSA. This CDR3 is CASSPHGIAGTTDTQYF. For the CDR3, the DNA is TGTGCCAGCAGCCCCCACGGGATAGCGGGAACGACAGATACGCAGTATTTT.

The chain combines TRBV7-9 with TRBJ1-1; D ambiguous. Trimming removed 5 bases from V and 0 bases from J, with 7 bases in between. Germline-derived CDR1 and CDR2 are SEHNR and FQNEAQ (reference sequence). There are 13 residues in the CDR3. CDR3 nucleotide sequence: TGTGCCAGCAGCCCCAGGATGAACACTGAAGCTTTCTTT. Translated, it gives CASSPRMNTEAFF.

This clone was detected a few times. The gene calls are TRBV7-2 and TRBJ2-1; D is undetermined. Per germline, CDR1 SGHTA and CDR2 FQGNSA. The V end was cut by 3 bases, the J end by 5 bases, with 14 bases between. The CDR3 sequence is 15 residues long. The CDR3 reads CASSLETVPHNEQFF. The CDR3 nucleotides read TGTGCCAGCAGCTTGGAAACAGTCCCCCACAATGAGCAGTTCTTC.

This chain's CDR3 is CASSAETATNEKLFF. Written as DNA, the CDR3 is TGTGCCAGCAGTGCCGAGACAGCGACTAATGAAAAACTGTTTTTT. This chain uses TRBV28 with TRBJ1-4, with a weak D call TRBD1 (5 bases). This CDR3 has 15 amino acids. Germline V gene data show CDR1 as MDHEN and CDR2 as SYDVKM. Trimming left V 5 bases short and J 2 bases short, with 12 bases between.

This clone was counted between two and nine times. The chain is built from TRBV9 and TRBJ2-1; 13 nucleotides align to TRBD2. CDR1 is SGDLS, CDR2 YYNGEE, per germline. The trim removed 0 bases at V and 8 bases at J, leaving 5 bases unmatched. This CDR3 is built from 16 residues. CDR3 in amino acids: CASSVAGTSGIYEQFF. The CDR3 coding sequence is TGTGCCAGCAGCGTAGCTGGGACTAGCGGGATCTATGAGCAGTTCTTC.

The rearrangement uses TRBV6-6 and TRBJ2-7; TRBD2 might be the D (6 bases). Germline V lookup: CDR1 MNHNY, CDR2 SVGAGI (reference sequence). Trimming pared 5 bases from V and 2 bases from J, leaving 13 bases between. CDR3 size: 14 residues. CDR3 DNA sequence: TGTGCCAGCAGTGAGGAGGGTCCTACCTACGAGCAGTACTTC. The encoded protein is CASSEEGPTYEQYF.

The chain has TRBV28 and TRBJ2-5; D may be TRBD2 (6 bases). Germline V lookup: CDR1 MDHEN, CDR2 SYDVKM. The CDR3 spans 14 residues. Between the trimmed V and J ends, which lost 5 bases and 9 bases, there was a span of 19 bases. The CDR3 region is CASSRRGVGRPQYF. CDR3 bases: TGTGCCAGCAGTAGGAGGGGCGTAGGTCGCCCCCAGTACTTC. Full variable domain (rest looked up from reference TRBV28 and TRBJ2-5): DVKVTQSSRYLVKRTGEKVFLECVQDMDHENMFWYRQDPGLGLRLIYFSYDVKMKEKGDIPEGYSVSREKKERFSLILESASTNQTSMYLCASSRRGVGRPQYFGPGTRLLVL.

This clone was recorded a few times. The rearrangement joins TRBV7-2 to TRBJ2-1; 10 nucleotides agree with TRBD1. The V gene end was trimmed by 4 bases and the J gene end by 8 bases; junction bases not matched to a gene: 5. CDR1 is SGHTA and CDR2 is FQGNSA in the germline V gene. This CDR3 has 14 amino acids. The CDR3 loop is CASSSGTGADEQFF. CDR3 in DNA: TGTGCCAGCAGCTCCGGGACAGGGGCGGATGAGCAGTTCTTC.

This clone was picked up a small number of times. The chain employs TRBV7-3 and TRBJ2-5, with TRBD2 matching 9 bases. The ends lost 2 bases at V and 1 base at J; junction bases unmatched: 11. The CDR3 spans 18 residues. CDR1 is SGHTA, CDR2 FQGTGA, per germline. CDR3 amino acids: CASSLGGTSRSFQETQYF. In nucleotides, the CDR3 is TGTGCCAGCAGCTTAGGGGGGACTAGCCGCTCCTTCCAAGAGACCCAGTACTTC.

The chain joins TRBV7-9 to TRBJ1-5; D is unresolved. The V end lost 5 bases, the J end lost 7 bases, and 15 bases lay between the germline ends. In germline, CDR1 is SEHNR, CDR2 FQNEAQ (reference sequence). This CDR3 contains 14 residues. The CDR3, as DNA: TGTGCCAGCAGCAGCCAATCGGGTGGGCAGCCCCAGCATTTT. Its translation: CASSSQSGGQPQHF.

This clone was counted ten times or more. The CDR3 protein is CASSLFVGELFF. DNA for the CDR3: TGTGCCAGCAGTTTATTCGTCGGGGAGCTGTTTTTT. The V call is TRBV28, the J call TRBJ2-2; D gene unclear. Trimming stripped 1 base from V and 7 bases from J, with 4 bases between. Per the germline V gene, CDR1 is MDHEN and CDR2 is SYDVKM. The CDR3 sequence is 12 residues long.

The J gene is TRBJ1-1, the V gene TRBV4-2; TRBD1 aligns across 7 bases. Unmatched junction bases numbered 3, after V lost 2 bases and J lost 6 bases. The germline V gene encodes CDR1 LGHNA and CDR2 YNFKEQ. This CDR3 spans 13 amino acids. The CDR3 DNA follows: TGTGCCAGCAGCCAACCACAGGGGTCTGAAGCTTTCTTT. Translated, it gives CASSQPQGSEAFF.

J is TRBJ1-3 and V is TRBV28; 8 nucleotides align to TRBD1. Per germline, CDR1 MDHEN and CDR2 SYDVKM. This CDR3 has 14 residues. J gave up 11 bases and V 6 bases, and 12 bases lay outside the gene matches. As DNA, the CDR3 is TGTGCCAGCAGCCAGGGACAGGCCCGCGTGGCCATATATTTT. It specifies CASSQGQARVAIYF.

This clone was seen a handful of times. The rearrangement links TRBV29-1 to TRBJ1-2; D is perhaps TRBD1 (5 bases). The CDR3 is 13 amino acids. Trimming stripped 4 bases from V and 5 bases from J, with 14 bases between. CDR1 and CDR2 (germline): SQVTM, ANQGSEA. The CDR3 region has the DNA TGCAGCGTTGTAGAAACAAGGGGATATGGCTACACCTTC. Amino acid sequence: CSVVETRGYGYTF.

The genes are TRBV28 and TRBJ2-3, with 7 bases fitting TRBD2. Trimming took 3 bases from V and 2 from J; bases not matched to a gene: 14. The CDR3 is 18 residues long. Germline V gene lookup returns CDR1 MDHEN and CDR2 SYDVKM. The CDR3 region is CASSFGLAGRLNTDTQYF. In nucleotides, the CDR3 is TGTGCCAGCAGTTTTGGCTTAGCGGGCCGCCTAAACACAGATACGCAGTATTTT. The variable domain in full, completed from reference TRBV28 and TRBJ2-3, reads DVKVTQSSRYLVKRTGEKVFLECVQDMDHENMFWYRQDPGLGLRLIYFSYDVKMKEKGDIPEGYSVSREKKERFSLILESASTNQTSMYLCASSFGLAGRLNTDTQYFGPGTRLTVL.

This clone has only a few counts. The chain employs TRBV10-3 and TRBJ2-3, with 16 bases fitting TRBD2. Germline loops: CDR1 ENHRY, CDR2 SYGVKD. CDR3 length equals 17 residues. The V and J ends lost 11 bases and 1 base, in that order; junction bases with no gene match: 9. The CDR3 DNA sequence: TGTGCCTCCAAGGGGACTAGCGGGGGGGACCGCACAGATACGCAGTATTTT. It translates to CASKGTSGGDRTDTQYF.

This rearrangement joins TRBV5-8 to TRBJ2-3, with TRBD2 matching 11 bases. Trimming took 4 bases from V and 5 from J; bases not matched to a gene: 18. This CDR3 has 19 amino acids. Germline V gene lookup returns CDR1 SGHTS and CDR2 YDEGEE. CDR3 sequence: CASSAPPGRSGGAQDTQYF. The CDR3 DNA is TGTGCCAGCAGCGCCCCTCCCGGTCGTAGCGGGGGGGCCCAAGATACGCAGTATTTT.